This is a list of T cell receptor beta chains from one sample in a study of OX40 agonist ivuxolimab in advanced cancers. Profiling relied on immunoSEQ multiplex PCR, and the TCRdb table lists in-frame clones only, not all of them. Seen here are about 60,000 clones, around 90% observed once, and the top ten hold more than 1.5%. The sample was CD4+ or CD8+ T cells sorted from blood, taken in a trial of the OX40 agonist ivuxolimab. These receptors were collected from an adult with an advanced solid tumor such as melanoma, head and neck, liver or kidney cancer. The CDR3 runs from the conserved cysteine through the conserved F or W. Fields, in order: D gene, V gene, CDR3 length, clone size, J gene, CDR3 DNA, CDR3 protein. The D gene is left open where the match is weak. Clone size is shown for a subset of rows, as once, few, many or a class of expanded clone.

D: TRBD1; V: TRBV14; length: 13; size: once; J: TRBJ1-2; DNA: TGTGCCAGCAGCCGGGACAGGGGCTATGGCTACACCTTC; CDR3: CASSRDRGYGYTF
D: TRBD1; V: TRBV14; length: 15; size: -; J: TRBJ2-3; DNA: TGTGCCAGCAGCGCGACAGGGGACCCCACAGATACGCAGTATTTT; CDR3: CASSATGDPTDTQYF
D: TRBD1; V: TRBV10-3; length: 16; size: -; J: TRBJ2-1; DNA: TGTGCCATCGGAGACTCGGGACAGGGGGAGGTCGGTGAGCAGTTCTTC; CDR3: CAIGDSGQGEVGEQFF
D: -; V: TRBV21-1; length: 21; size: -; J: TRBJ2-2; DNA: TGTGCCAGCAGCAAAGATGGAACAGGGGGCATTGGTTCGTATCGCACCGGGGAGCTGTTTTTT; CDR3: CASSKDGTGGIGSYRTGELFF
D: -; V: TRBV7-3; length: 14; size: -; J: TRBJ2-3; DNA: TGTGCCAGCAGCTTTTGGACTAGCACAGATACGCAGTATTTT; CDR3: CASSFWTSTDTQYF
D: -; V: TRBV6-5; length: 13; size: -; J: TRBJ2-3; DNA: TGTGCCAGCAGTATAGGGTGGACAGATACGCAGTATTTT; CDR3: CASSIGWTDTQYF
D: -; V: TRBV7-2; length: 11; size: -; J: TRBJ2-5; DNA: TGTGCCAGCAGCTTACAGGAGACCCAGTACTTC; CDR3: CASSLQETQYF
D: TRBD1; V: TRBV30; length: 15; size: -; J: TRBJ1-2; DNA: TGTGCCTGGAGGTACGGGACAGGGAGTAACTATGGCTACACCTTC; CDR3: CAWRYGTGSNYGYTF
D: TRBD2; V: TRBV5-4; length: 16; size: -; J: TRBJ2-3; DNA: TGTGCCAGCAGCGCCAGGACTAGCGCACCCACAGATACGCAGTATTTT; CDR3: CASSARTSAPTDTQYF
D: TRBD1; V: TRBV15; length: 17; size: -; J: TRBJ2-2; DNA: TGTGCCACCAGCAGCGACAGGGGCCAACCCCCAGGGGGGGAGCTGTTTTTT; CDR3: CATSSDRGQPPGGELFF
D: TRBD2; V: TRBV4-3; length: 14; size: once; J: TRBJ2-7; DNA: TGCGCCAGCAGCCACAACACTAACGCGGGGGTCATATACTTC; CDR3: CASSHNTNAGVIYF
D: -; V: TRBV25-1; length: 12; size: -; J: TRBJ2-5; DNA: TGTGCCAGCAGTGTCAATACTGAGACCCAGTACTTC; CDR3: CASSVNTETQYF
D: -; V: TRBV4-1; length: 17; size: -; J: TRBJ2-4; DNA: TGCGCCAGCAGCCAAGGGAGAGACGGGGGGCGGCTTCAAATTCAGTACTTC; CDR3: CASSQGRDGGRLQIQYF
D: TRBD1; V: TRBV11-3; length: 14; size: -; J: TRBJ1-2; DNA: TGTGCCAGCAGCCCCCAGCCACAGGGGCGAGGCTACACCTTC; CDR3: CASSPQPQGRGYTF
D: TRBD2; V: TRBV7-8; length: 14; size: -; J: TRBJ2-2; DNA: TGTGCCAGCAGCTCCGGGGGGGACACCGGGGAGCTGTTTTTT; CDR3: CASSSGGDTGELFF
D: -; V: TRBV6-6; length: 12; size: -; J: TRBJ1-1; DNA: TGTGCCAGCAGTCCGCGGGACACTGAAGCTTTCTTT; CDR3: CASSPRDTEAFF
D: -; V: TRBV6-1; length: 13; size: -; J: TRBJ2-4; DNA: TGTGCCAGCAGTGAAGGTTTCTGGGGCATTCAGTACTTC; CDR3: CASSEGFWGIQYF
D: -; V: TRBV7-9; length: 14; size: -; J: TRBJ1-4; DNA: TGTGCCAGCAGCCGCACCGGACAGAATGAAAAACTGTTTTTT; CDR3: CASSRTGQNEKLFF
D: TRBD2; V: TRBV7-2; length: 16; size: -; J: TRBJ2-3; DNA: TGTGCCAGCAGCATCTCTAGCGGGAGTCGAACAGATACGCAGTATTTT; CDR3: CASSISSGSRTDTQYF
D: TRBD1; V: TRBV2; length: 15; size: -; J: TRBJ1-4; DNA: TGTGCCAGCAGTGAAGTAGAGGACAGGTCGGAAAAACTGTTTTTT; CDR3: CASSEVEDRSEKLFF
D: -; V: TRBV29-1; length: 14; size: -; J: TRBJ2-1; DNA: TGCAGTGGCAATAGGGCTGCGATGGACAATGAGCAGTTCTTC; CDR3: CSGNRAAMDNEQFF
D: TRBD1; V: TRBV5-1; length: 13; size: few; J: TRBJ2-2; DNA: TGCGCCAGCACGACAGGGGCCACCGGGGAGCTGTTTTTT; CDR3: CASTTGATGELFF
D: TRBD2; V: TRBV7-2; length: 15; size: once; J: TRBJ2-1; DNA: TGTGCCAGCAGAAAAGGACTAGCCTTGGACAATGAGCAGTTCTTC; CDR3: CASRKGLALDNEQFF
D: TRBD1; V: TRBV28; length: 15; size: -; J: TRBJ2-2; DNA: TGTGCCAGCAGTTCCGGGACAGGGATCCCCGGGGAGCTGTTTTTT; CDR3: CASSSGTGIPGELFF